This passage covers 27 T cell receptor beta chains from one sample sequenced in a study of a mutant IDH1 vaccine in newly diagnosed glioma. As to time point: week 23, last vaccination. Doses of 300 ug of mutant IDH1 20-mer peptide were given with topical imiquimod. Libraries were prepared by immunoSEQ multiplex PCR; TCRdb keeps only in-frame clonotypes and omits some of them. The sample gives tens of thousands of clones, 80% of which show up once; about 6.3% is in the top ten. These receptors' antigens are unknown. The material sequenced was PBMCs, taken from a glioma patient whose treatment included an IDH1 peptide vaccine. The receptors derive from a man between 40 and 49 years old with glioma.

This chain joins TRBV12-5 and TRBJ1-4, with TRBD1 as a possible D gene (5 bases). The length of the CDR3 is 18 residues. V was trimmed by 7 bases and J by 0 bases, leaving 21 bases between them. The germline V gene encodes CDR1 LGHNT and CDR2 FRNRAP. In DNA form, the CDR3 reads TGTGCTAGTGCCCCCCTGGGGCGGGGATTAACAACTAATGAAAAACTGTTTTTT. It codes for CASAPLGRGLTTNEKLFF.

The CDR3 reads CASSGENYGYTF. As DNA, the CDR3 is TGCGCCTCCAGTGGGGAAAACTATGGCTACACCTTC. The chain carries TRBV5-1 and TRBJ1-2; D is unresolved. This CDR3 spans 12 amino acids. V dropped 10 bases and J dropped 2 bases, with 12 bases sitting between them. Germline CDR1 and CDR2: SGHRS and YFSETQ.

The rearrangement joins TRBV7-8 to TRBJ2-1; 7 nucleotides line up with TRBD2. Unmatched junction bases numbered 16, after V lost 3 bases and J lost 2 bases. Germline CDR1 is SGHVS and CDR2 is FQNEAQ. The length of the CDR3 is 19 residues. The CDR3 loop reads CASSFYRLAVSTPYNEQFF. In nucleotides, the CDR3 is TGTGCCAGCAGCTTCTACCGACTAGCCGTATCCACCCCCTACAATGAGCAGTTCTTC.

The CDR3 protein is CASTKPPRMTEAFF. In DNA, the CDR3 is TGCGCCAGCACCAAACCGCCCAGGATGACTGAAGCTTTCTTT. V gene TRBV4-1 combines with J gene TRBJ1-1; D not resolved. There are 14 residues in the CDR3. CDR1 is MGHRA, CDR2 YSYEKL, per germline. V was clipped by 7 bases and J by 5 bases, with 17 bases between them.

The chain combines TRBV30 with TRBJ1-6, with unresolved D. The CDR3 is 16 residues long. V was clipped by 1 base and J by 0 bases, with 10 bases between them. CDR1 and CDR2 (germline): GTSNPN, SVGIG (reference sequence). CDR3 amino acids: CAWSGSASSYNSPLHF. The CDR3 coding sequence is TGTGCCTGGAGTGGGTCTGCGAGCTCCTATAATTCACCCCTCCACTTT.

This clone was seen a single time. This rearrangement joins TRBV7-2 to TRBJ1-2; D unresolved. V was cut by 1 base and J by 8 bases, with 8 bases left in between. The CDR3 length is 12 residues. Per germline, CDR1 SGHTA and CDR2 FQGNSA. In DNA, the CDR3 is TGTGCCAGCAGCTTAGGACGGGGAGGCTACACCTTC. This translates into CASSLGRGGYTF.

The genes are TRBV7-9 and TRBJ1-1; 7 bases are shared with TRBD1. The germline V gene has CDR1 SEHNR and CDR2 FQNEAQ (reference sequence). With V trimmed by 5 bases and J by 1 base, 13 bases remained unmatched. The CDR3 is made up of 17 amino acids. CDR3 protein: CASSLDRWGVKNTEAFF. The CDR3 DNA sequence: TGTGCCAGCAGCCTGGACAGGTGGGGGGTTAAGAACACTGAAGCTTTCTTT. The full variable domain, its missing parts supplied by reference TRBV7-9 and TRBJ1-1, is DTGVSQNPRHKITKRGQNVTFRCDPISEHNRLYWYRQTLGQGPEFLTYFQNEAQLEKSRLLSDRFSAERPKGSFSTLEIQRTEQGDSAMYLCASSLDRWGVKNTEAFFGQGTRLTVV.

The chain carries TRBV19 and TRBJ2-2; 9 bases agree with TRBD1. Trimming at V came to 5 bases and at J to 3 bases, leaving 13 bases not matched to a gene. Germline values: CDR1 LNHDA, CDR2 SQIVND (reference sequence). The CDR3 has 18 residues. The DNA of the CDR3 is TGTGCCAGTAGTCCCGGGACAGGGTCCTGGAATGACACCGGGGAGCTGTTTTTT. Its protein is CASSPGTGSWNDTGELFF. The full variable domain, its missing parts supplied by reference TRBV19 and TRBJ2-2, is DGGITQSPKYLFRKEGQNVTLSCEQNLNHDAMYWYRQDPGQGLRLIYYSQIVNDFQKGDIAEGYSVSREKKESFPLTVTSAQKNPTAFYLCASSPGTGSWNDTGELFFGEGSRLTVL.

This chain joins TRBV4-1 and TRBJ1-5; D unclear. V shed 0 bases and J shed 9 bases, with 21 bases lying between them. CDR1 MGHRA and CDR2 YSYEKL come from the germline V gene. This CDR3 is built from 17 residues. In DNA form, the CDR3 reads TGCGCCAGCAGCCAAGATGTTTCCCGACCCGATAGGAGGCCCCAGCATTTT. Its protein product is CASSQDVSRPDRRPQHF.

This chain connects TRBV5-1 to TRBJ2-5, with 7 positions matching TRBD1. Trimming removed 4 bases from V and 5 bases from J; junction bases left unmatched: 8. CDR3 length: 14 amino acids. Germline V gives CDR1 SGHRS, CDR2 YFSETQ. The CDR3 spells CASSPGTASETQYF. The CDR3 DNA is TGCGCCAGCAGCCCGGGGACAGCGTCGGAGACCCAGTACTTC.

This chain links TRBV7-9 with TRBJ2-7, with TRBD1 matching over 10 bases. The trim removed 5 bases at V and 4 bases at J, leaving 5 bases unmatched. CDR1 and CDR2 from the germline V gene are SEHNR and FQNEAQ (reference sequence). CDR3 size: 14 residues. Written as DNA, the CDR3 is TGTGCCAGCAGCCGGCGGGACAGGGGTTACGAGCAGTACTTC. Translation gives CASSRRDRGYEQYF.

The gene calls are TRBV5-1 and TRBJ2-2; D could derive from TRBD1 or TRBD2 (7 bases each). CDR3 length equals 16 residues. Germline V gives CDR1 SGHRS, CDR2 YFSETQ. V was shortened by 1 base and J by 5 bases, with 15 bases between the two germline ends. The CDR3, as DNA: TGCGCCAGCAGCTTGAGTGGCGGGGGACAGACCGGGGAGCTGTTTTTT. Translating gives CASSLSGGGQTGELFF.

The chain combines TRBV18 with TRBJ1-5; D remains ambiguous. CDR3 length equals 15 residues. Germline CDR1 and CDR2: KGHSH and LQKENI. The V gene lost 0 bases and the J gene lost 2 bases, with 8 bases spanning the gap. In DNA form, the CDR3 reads TGTGCCAGCTCACCACCGGCGCAACGCAATCAGCCCCAGCATTTT. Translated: CASSPPAQRNQPQHF.

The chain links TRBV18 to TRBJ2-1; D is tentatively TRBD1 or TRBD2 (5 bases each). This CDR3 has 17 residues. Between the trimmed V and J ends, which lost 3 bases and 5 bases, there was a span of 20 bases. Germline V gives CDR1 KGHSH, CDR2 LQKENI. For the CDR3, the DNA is TGTGCCAGCTCACCCCCCGGACACCTCGAGGGTAACAATGAGCAGTTCTTC. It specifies CASSPPGHLEGNNEQFF.

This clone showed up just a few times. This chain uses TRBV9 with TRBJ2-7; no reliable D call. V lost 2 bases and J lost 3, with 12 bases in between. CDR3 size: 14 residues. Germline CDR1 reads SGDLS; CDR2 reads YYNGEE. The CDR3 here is CASSVRQSDYEQYF. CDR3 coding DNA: TGTGCCAGCAGCGTTAGGCAGTCGGACTACGAGCAGTACTTC.

The CDR3 loop reads CSVFSGGVSDTQYF. The CDR3 DNA reads as TGCAGCGTGTTTAGCGGGGGGGTCTCCGATACGCAGTATTTT. The rearrangement links TRBV29-1 to TRBJ2-3; 11 nucleotides line up with TRBD2. With V trimmed by 6 bases and J by 6 bases, 8 bases remained unmatched. The V gene's germline CDR1 is SQVTM and CDR2 ANQGSEA. The CDR3 runs 14 residues.

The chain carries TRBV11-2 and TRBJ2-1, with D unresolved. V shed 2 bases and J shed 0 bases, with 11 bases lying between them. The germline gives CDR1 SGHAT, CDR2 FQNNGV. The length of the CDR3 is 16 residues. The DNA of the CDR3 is TGTGCCAGCAGCTTACACGGAACGAGCTCCTACAATGAGCAGTTCTTC. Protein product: CASSLHGTSSYNEQFF. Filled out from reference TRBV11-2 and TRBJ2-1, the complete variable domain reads EAGVAQSPRYKIIEKRQSVAFWCNPISGHATLYWYQQILGQGPKLLIQFQNNGVVDDSQLPKDRFSAERLKGVDSTLKIQPAKLEDSAVYLCASSLHGTSSYNEQFFGPGTRLTVL.

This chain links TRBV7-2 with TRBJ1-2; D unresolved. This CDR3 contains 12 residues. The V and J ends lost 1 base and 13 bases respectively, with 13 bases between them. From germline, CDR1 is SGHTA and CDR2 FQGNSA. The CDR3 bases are TGTGCCAGCAGCTTAGGTGTGGGCAGGTCCACCTTC. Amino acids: CASSLGVGRSTF.

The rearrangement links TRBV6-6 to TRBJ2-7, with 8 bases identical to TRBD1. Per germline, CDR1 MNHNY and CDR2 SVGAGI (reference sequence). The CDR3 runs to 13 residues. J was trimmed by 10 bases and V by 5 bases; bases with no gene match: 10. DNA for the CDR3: TGTGCCAGCAGTAATGGACAGGGTTATTCCCAGTACTTC. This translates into CASSNGQGYSQYF.

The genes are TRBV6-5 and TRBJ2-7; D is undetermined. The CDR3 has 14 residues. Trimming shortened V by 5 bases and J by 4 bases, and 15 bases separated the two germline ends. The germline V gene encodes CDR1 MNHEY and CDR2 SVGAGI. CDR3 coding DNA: TGTGCCAGCAGTGCGGACCGAGGAGTGTACGAGCAGTACTTC. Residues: CASSADRGVYEQYF.

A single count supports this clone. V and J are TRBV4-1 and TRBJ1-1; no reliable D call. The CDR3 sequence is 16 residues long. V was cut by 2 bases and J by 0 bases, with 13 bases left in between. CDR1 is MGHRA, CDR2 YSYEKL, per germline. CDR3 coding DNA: TGCGCCAGCAGCCAACCCCCCGTCCGGGTGAACACTGAAGCTTTCTTT. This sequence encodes CASSQPPVRVNTEAFF.

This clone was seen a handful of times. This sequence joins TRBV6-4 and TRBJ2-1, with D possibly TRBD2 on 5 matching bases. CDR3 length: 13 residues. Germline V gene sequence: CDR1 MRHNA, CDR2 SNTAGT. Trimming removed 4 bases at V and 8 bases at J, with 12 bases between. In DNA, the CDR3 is TGTGCCAGCAGTGGGGGAGAGTTCCATGAGCAGTTCTTC. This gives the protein CASSGGEFHEQFF.

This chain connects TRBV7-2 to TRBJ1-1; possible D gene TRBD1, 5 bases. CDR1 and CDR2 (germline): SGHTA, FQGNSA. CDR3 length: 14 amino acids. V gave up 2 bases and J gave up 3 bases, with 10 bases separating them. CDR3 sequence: CASSLTGQYTEAFF. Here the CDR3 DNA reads TGTGCCAGCAGCTTAACAGGCCAGTACACTGAAGCTTTCTTT.

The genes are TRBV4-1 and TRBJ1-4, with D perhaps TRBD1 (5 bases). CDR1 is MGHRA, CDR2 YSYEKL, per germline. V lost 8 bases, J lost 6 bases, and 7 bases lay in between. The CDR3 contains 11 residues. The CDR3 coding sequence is TGCGCCAGCGGGGGAGATGAAAAACTGTTTTTT. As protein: CASGGDEKLFF.

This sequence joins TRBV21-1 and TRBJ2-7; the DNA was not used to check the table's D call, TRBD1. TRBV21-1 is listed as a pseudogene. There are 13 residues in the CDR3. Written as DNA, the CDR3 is TGTGCCAGCAGCGGGGCAGGGGTCTACGAGCAGTACTTC. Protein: CASSGAGVYEQYF.

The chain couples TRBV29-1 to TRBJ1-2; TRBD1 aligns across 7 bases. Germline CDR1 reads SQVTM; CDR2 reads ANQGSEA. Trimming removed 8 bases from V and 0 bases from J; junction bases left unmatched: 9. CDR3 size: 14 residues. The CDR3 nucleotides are TGCAGCCCCGCCGGGACAGAAGCTAACTATGGCTACACCTTC. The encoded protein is CSPAGTEANYGYTF.

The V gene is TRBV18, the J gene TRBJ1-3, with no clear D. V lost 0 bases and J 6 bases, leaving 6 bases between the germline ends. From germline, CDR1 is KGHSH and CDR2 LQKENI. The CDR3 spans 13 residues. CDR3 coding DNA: TGTGCCAGCTCACCACCGTCCGAAAACACCATATATTTT. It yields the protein CASSPPSENTIYF.